This entry lists 4 T cell receptor beta chains sequenced from one sample in a study of human versus mouse CDR3 diversity and MHC coevolution. Repertoires were generated with immunoSEQ multiplex PCR, while TCRdb's copy carries only in-frame clones and drops some. This table has some 82,000 clones, about 94% appearing once. The specimen was naive CD4+ T cells from blood. Noted subset: CD45RO-negative CD62L-positive naive CD4 T cells. These receptors came from a person between 25 and 70 years old in good health.

This clone appeared a few times. The chain combines TRBV19 with TRBJ2-4; no clear D gene. The V gene lost 5 bases and the J gene lost 9 bases, with 14 bases spanning the gap. Germline CDR1 reads LNHDA; CDR2 reads SQIVND (reference sequence). The CDR3 spans 13 residues. In DNA, the CDR3 is TGTGCCAGTAGTTCCGAGGTAGATGCCATTCAGTACTTC. Its translation: CASSSEVDAIQYF. Supplemented by reference TRBV19 and TRBJ2-4, the full variable domain reads DGGITQSPKYLFRKEGQNVTLSCEQNLNHDAMYWYRQDPGQGLRLIYYSQIVNDFQKGDIAEGYSVSREKKESFPLTVTSAQKNPTAFYLCASSSEVDAIQYFGAGTRLSVL.

This clone was picked up one time. The chain couples TRBV28 to TRBJ1-2; the D gene is possibly TRBD1 (6 bases). CDR1 and CDR2 (germline): MDHEN, SYDVKM. This CDR3 has 16 residues. Trimming pared 5 bases from V and 6 bases from J, leaving 22 bases between. CDR3 sequence (DNA): TGTGCCAGCAGTCTAACGACTCCAGGGGTTGAGGATGGCTACACCTTC. The encoded protein is CASSLTTPGVEDGYTF.

This clone appeared once. The CDR3 loop is CASSPRTGEPSNYGYTF. DNA for the CDR3: TGTGCCAGCTCACCGCGGACAGGGGAGCCCTCTAACTATGGCTACACCTTC. The chain recombines TRBV18 with TRBJ1-2, with TRBD1 identical over 9 bases. CDR1 and CDR2 from the germline V gene are KGHSH and LQKENI. V lost 3 bases, J lost 0 bases, and 8 bases stayed unmatched. CDR3 length: 17 residues.

This chain connects TRBV13 to TRBJ1-6; 10 bases line up with TRBD1. The CDR3 is 15 amino acids. The V and J ends lost 5 bases and 6 bases, in that order; junction bases with no gene match: 4. Per the germline V gene, CDR1 is PRHDT and CDR2 is FYEKMQ (reference sequence). The CDR3 sequence is CASSRDRGGNSPLHF. The CDR3 DNA follows: TGTGCCAGCAGCCGGGACAGGGGCGGTAATTCACCCCTCCACTTT.